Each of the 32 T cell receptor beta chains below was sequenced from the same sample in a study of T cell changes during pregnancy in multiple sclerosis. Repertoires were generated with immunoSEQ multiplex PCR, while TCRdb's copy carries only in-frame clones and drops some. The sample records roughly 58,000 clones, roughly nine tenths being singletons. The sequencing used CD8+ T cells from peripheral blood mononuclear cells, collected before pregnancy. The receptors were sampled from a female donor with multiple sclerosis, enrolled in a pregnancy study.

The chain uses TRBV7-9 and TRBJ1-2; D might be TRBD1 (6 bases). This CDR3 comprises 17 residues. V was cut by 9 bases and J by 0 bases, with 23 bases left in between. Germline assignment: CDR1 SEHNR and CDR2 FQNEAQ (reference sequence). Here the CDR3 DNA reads TGTGCCAGTAGAGCGGGGGCAGGGAAGCAAGCTAACTATGGCTACACCTTC. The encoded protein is CASRAGAGKQANYGYTF.

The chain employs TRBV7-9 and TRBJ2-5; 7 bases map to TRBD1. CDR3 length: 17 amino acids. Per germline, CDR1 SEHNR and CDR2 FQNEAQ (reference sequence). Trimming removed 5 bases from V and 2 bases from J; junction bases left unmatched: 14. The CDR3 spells CASSQDTRGGPQETQYF. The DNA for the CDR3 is TGTGCCAGCAGCCAAGATACTAGAGGGGGCCCTCAAGAGACCCAGTACTTC. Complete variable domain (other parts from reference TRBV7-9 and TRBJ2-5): DTGVSQNPRHKITKRGQNVTFRCDPISEHNRLYWYRQTLGQGPEFLTYFQNEAQLEKSRLLSDRFSAERPKGSFSTLEIQRTEQGDSAMYLCASSQDTRGGPQETQYFGPGTRLLVL.

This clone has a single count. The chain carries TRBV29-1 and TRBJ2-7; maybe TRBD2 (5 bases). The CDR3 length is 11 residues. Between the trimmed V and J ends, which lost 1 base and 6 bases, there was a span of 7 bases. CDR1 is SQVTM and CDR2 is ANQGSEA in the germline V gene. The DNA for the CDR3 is TGCAGCGTTGAAGCGGGGAGCGAGCAGTACTTC. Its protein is CSVEAGSEQYF.

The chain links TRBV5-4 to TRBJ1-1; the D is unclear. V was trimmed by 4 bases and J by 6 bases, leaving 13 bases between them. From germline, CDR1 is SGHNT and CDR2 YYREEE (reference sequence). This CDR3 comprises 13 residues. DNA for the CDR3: TGTGCCAGCAGCCTGCTAGAGGTAGCTGAAGCTTTCTTT. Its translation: CASSLLEVAEAFF.

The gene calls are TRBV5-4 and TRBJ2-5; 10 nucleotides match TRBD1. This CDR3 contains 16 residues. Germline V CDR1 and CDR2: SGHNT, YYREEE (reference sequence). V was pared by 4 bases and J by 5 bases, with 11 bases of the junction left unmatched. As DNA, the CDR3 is TGTGCCAGCAGCCCCACGACAGGGGGCGTAACGGAGACCCAGTACTTC. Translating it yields CASSPTTGGVTETQYF.

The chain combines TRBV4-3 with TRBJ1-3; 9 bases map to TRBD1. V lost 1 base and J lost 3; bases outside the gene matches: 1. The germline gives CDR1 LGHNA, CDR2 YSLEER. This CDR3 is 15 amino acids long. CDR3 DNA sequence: TGCGCCAGCAGCCAAGGACAGGGGGATGGAAACACCATATATTTT. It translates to CASSQGQGDGNTIYF.

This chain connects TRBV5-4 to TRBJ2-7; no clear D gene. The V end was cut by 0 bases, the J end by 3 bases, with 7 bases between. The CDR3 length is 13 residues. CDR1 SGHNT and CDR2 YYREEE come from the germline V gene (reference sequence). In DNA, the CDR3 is TGTGCCAGCAGCTTGGAACTATACTACGAGCAGTACTTC. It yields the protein CASSLELYYEQYF.

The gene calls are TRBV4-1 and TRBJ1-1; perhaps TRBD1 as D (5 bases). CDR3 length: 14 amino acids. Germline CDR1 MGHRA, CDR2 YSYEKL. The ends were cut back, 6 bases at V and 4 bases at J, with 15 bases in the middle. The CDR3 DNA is TGCGCCAGCAGTCTACAGGAGGGCTTCACTGAAGCTTTCTTT. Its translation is CASSLQEGFTEAFF.

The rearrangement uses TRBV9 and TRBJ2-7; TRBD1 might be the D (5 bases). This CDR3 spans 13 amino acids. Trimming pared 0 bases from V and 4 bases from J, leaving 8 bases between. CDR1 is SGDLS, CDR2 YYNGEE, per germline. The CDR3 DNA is TGTGCCAGCAGCGTAGGGACACAGTACGAGCAGTACTTC. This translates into CASSVGTQYEQYF.

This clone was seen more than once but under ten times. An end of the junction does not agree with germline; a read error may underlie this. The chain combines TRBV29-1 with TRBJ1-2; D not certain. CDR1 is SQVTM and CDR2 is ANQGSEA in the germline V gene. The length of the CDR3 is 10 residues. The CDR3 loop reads CSVEEVGRTF. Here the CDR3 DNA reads TGCAGCGTTGAAGAAGTAGGACGGACTTTC. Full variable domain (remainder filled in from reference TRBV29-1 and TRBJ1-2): SAVISQKPSRDICQRGTSLTIQCQVDSQVTMMFWYRQQPGQSLTLIATANQGSEATYESGFVIDKFPISRPNLTFSTLTVSNMSPEDSSIYLCSVEEVGRTFGSGTRLTVV.

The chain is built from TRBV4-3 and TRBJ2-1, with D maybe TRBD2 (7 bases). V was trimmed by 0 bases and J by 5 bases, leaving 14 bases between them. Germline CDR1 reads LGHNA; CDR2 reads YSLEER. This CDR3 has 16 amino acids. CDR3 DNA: TGCGCCAGCAGCCAAGATTGGGCGGGGGCGAACAATGAGCAGTTCTTC. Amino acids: CASSQDWAGANNEQFF.

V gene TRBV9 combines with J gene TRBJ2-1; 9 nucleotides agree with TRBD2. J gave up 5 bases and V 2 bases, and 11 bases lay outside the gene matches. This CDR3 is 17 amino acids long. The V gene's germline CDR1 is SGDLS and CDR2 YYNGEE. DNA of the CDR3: TGTGCCAGCAGCGTCGGAGGCGGGGGGGCCTATAACAATGAGCAGTTCTTC. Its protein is CASSVGGGGAYNNEQFF.

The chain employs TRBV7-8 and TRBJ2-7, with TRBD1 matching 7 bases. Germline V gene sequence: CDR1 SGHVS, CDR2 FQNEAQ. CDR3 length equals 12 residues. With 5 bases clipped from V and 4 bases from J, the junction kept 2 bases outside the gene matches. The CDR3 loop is CASSQTGYEQYF. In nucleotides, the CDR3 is TGTGCCAGCAGCCAGACAGGGTACGAGCAGTACTTC.

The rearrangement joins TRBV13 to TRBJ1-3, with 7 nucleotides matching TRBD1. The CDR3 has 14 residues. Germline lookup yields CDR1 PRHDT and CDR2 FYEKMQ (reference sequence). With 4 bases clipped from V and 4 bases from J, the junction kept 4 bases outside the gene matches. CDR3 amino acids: CASSSDRVGNTIYF. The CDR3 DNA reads TGTGCCAGCAGCTCCGACAGGGTAGGAAACACCATATATTTT. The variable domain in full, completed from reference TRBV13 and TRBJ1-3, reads AAGVIQSPRHLIKEKRETATLKCYPIPRHDTVYWYQQGPGQDPQFLISFYEKMQSDKGSIPDRFSAQQFSDYHSELNMSSLELGDSALYFCASSSDRVGNTIYFGEGSWLTVV.

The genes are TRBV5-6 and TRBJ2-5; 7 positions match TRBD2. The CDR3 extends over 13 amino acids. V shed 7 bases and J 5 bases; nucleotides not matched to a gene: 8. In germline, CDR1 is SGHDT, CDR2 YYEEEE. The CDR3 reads CASQRGTGETQYF. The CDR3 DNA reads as TGTGCCAGCCAGCGGGGTACGGGCGAGACCCAGTACTTC. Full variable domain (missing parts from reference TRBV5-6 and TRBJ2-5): DAGVTQSPTHLIKTRGQQVTLRCSPKSGHDTVSWYQQALGQGPQFIFQYYEEEERQRGNFPDRFSGHQFPNYSSELNVNALLLGDSALYLCASQRGTGETQYFGPGTRLLVL.

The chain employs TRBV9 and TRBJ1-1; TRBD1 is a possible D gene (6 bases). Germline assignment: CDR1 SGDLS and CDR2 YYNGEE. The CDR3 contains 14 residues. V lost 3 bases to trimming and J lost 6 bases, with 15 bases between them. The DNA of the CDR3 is TGTGCCAGCAGCGGACCCACAGGGATCGCTGAAGCTTTCTTT. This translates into CASSGPTGIAEAFF.

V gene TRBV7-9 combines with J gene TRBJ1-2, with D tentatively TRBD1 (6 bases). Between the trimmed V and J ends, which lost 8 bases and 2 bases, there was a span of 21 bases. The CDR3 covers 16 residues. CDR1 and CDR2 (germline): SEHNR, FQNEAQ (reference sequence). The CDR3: CASWGGSTRKNYGYTF. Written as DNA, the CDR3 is TGTGCCAGCTGGGGGGGCAGTACCAGGAAAAACTATGGCTACACCTTC.

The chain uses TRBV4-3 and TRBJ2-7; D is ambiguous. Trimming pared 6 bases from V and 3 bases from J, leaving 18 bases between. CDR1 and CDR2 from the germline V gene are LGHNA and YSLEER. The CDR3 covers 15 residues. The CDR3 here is CASSLGQVSNYEQYF. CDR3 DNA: TGCGCCAGCAGTCTTGGCCAAGTTTCAAACTACGAGCAGTACTTC.

CDR3 in DNA: TGTGCCAGCAGTTATAGTGTAGGGGAGGCCTTCTATGGCTACACCTTC. This translates into CASSYSVGEAFYGYTF. The chain employs TRBV6-5 and TRBJ1-2; D is possibly TRBD1 (5 bases). The V and J ends lost 3 bases and 4 bases respectively, with 18 bases between them. The CDR3 covers 16 residues. Germline lookup yields CDR1 MNHEY and CDR2 SVGAGI.

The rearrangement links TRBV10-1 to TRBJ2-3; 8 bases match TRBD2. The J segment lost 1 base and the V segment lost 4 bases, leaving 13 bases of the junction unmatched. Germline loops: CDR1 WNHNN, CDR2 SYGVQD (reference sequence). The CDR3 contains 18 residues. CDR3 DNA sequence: TGCGCCAGCAGTGTAACTCCCGTCAGGCGGGGGGGCACAGATACGCAGTATTTT. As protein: CASSVTPVRRGGTDTQYF.

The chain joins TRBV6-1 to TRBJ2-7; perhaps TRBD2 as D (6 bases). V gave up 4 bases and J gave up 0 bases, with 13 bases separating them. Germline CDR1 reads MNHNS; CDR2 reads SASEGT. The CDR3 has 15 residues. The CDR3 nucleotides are TGTGCCAGCAGTGGGGGGGTTCTATTCTCCTACGAGCAGTACTTC. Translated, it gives CASSGGVLFSYEQYF.

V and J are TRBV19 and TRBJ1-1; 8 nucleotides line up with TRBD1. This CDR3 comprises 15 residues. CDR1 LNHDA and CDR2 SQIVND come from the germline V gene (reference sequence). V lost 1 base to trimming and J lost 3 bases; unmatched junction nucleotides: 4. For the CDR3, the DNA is TGTGCCAGTAGTATAGGCCAGGGGGCTTACACTGAAGCTTTCTTT. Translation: CASSIGQGAYTEAFF.

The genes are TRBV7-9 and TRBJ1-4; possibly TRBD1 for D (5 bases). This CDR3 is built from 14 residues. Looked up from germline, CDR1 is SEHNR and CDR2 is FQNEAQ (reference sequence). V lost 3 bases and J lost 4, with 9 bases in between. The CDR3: CASSFPGLNEKLFF. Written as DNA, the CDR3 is TGTGCCAGCAGCTTCCCAGGGCTTAATGAAAAACTGTTTTTT. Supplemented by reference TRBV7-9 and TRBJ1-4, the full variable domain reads DTGVSQNPRHKITKRGQNVTFRCDPISEHNRLYWYRQTLGQGPEFLTYFQNEAQLEKSRLLSDRFSAERPKGSFSTLEIQRTEQGDSAMYLCASSFPGLNEKLFFGSGTQLSVL.

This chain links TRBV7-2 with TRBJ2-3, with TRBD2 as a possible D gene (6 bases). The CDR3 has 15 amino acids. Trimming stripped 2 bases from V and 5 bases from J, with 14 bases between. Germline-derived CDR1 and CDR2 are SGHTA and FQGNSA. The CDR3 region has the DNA TGTGCCAGCAGCTTACCTGGGGCGGGAATAGATACGCAGTATTTT. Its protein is CASSLPGAGIDTQYF.

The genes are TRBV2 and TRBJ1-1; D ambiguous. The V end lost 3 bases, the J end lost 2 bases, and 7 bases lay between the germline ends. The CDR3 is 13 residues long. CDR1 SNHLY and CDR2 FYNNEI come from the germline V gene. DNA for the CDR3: TGTGCCAGCAGTGATGAGGCTAACACTGAAGCTTTCTTT. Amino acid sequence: CASSDEANTEAFF.

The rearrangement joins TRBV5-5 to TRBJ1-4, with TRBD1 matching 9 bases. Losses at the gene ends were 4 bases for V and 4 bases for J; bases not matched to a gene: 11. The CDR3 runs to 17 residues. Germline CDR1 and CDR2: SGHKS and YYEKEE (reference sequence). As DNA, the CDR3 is TGTGCCAGCAGCCCTACAGGGGGCCTGCAAATTAATGAAAAACTGTTTTTT. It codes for CASSPTGGLQINEKLFF.

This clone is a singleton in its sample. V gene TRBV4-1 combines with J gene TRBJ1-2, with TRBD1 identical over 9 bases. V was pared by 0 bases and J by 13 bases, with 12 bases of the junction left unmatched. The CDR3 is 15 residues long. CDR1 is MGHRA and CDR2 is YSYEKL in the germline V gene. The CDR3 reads CASSQDSVSGTGCTF. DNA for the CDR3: TGCGCCAGCAGCCAAGATTCCGTTTCCGGGACAGGGTGCACCTTC.

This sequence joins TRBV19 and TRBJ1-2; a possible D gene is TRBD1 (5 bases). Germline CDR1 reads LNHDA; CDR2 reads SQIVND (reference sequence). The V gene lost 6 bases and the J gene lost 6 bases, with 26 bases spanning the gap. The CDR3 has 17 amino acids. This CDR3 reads CASSPVGGPTNPHGYTF. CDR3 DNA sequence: TGTGCCAGTAGCCCGGTCGGGGGACCCACAAACCCCCATGGCTACACCTTC.

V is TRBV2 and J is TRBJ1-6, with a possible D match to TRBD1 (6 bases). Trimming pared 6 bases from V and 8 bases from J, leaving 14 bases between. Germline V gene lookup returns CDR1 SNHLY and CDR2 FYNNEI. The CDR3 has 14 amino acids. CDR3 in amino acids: CASRVQGNDSPLHF. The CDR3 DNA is TGTGCCAGCAGAGTACAGGGTAATGATTCACCCCTCCACTTT.

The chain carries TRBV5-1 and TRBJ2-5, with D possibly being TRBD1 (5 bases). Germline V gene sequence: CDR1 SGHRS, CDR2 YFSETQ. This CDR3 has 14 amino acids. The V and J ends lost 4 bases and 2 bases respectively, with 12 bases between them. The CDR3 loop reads CASSPEQAQETQYF. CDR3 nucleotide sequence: TGCGCCAGCAGCCCGGAACAGGCACAAGAGACCCAGTACTTC.

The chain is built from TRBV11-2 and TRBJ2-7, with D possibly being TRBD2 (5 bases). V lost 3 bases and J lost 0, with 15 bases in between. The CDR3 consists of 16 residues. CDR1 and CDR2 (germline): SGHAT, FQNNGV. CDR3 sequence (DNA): TGTGCCAGCAGCTTCCTGAACGAGGGTCGCTCCTACGAGCAGTACTTC. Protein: CASSFLNEGRSYEQYF.

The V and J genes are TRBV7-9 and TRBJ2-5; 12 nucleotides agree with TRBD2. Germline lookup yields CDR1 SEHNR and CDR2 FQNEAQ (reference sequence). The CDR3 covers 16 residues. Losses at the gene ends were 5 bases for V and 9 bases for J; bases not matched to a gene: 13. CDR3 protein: CASSTELAGGLGAQYF. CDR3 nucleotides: TGTGCCAGCAGCACAGAACTAGCGGGGGGCCTGGGAGCCCAGTACTTC.